The 7 T cell receptor beta chains in this list originate from one sample, sequenced in a study of blood T cell repertoires in COVID-19. Sequenced by immunoSEQ multiplex PCR; TCRdb stores in-frame clones only, minus some. The sample includes approximately 210,000 clones, 92% of them seen just once. The sequenced material came from peripheral blood. These receptors were obtained from a man between 25 and 39 years old with acute or convalescent COVID-19.

V and J are TRBV4-2 and TRBJ1-2; a weak D match, TRBD1 (5 bases). Germline V CDR1 and CDR2: LGHNA, YNFKEQ. This CDR3 region has 15 residues. V dropped 1 base and J dropped 2 bases, with 11 bases sitting between them. CDR3 loop: CASSQGLGQNYGYTF. The CDR3 DNA sequence: TGTGCCAGCAGCCAAGGTCTGGGGCAAAACTATGGCTACACCTTC.

CDR3 DNA sequence: TGTGCCAGCAGCTTTTGGGGAGTAGACCCCGGAGAGCAGTACTTC. Its translation is CASSFWGVDPGEQYF. The rearrangement joins TRBV5-6 to TRBJ2-7, with D perhaps matching TRBD2 (5 bases). CDR3 length: 15 amino acids. CDR1 SGHDT and CDR2 YYEEEE come from the germline V gene. V gave up 2 bases and J gave up 7 bases, with 19 bases separating them.

In DNA, the CDR3 is TGTGCCACCAGTGATCTCCCTAGTTCGCGGGAGATAGATACGCAGTATTTT. Amino acid sequence: CATSDLPSSREIDTQYF. The chain joins TRBV24-1 to TRBJ2-3; 7 nucleotides line up with TRBD2. The CDR3 runs to 17 residues. In germline, CDR1 is KGHDR, CDR2 SFDVKD. J was trimmed by 5 bases and V by 3 bases; bases with no gene match: 13.

The chain links TRBV15 to TRBJ1-4, with D perhaps TRBD1 (6 bases). From germline, CDR1 is LNHNV and CDR2 YYDKDF (reference sequence). The CDR3 runs to 13 residues. V lost 7 bases and J lost 6, with 12 bases in between. The CDR3 protein is CATKRQVDEKLFF. The CDR3, as DNA: TGTGCCACCAAACGACAGGTTGATGAAAAACTGTTTTTT.

The genes are TRBV3-1 (or the pseudogene TRBV3-2) and TRBJ1-1; D is uncertain. CDR1 is LGHDT, CDR2 YNNKEL, per germline (reference sequence). Trimming left V 3 bases short and J 0 bases short, with 5 bases between. The CDR3 is 13 amino acids. CDR3 amino acids: CASSHNLNTEAFF. CDR3 DNA sequence: TGTGCCAGCAGCCACAACTTGAACACTGAAGCTTTCTTT.

V usage is TRBV2 and J usage is TRBJ2-2, with 11 bases aligning to TRBD1. In germline, CDR1 is SNHLY, CDR2 FYNNEI. With V trimmed by 6 bases and J by 4 bases, 4 bases remained unmatched. CDR3 length: 15 residues. Here the CDR3 DNA reads TGTGCCAGCAGGGGGGACAGGGGGGTCACCGGGGAGCTGTTTTTT. Protein product: CASRGDRGVTGELFF.

The chain is built from TRBV6-5 and TRBJ2-7; D call uncertain. V lost 5 bases, J lost 0 bases, and 8 bases lay in between. Germline CDR1 reads MNHEY; CDR2 reads SVGAGI. This CDR3 contains 13 residues. The CDR3 DNA follows: TGTGCCAGCAGTAGATCCGGCTCCTACGAGCAGTACTTC. Encoded protein: CASSRSGSYEQYF.